A selection of T cell receptor beta chains follows, all from one sample in a study of T cell repertoires and HLA-DP antigens. For these TCRs, the target antigens are not known. Clones were sequenced by immunoSEQ multiplex PCR, and TCRdb holds only the in-frame ones, with some missing. The top ten clones hold 1.6% of a sample with about 73,000 clones, around 80% of them seen once. Specimen: CD4+ T cells from PBMCs. Every receptor here comes from a man between 60 and 75 years old in good health and CMV-seronegative. Both conserved end residues are part of each CDR3. Fields, in order: V gene, clone size, D gene, J gene, CDR3 protein, CDR3 DNA. A D gene is named only where the DNA matches it firmly. Clone size appears in some rows only: once, few, many, or a class for an expanded clone.

V: TRBV5-1; size: .; D: TRBD2; J: TRBJ2-3; CDR3: CASSLERTSGSTDTQYF; DNA: TGCGCCAGCAGCTTGGAACGGACTAGCGGGAGCACAGATACGCAGTATTTT
V: TRBV18; size: .; D: .; J: TRBJ2-2; CDR3: CASSPERVTNTGELFF; DNA: TGTGCCAGCTCACCAGAGAGGGTTACGAACACCGGGGAGCTGTTTTTT
V: TRBV28; size: .; D: .; J: TRBJ1-6; CDR3: CASSWGRGNSPLHF; DNA: TGTGCCAGCAGTTGGGGACGTGGTAATTCACCCCTCCACTTT
V: TRBV5-1; size: .; D: .; J: TRBJ1-1; CDR3: CASQPSGALNTEAFF; DNA: TGCGCCAGCCAGCCATCCGGGGCCTTGAACACTGAAGCTTTCTTT
V: TRBV5-1; size: .; D: .; J: TRBJ1-2; CDR3: CASSLGGEPGYTF; DNA: TGCGCCAGCAGCTTGGGGGGGGAGCCCGGCTACACCTTC
V: TRBV6-1; size: .; D: .; J: TRBJ1-5; CDR3: CASSEEVRNQPQHF; DNA: TGTGCCAGCAGTGAAGAAGTCCGAAATCAGCCCCAGCATTTT
V: TRBV5-1; size: .; D: TRBD1; J: TRBJ1-5; CDR3: CASSLGTGGLGQPQHF; DNA: TGCGCCAGCAGCTTGGGGACAGGGGGTTTAGGGCAGCCCCAGCATTTT
V: TRBV5-4; size: .; D: .; J: TRBJ1-1; CDR3: CASSLWTGSHTEAFF; DNA: TGTGCCAGCAGCTTGTGGACGGGCTCTCACACTGAAGCTTTCTTT
V: TRBV2; size: .; D: TRBD2; J: TRBJ2-3; CDR3: CASTPGLAASTDTQYF; DNA: TGTGCCAGCACCCCGGGACTAGCGGCGAGCACAGATACGCAGTATTTT
V: TRBV18; size: once; D: TRBD2; J: TRBJ2-7; CDR3: CASSPQAGAGVQYF; DNA: TGTGCCAGCTCACCACAAGCGGGGGCGGGGGTGCAGTACTTC
V: TRBV5-1; size: .; D: .; J: TRBJ2-2; CDR3: CASSLWAGNTGELFF; DNA: TGCGCCAGCAGCTTGTGGGCAGGGAACACCGGGGAGCTGTTTTTT
V: TRBV30; size: few; D: .; J: TRBJ2-5; CDR3: CAWSVPARYNQETQYF; DNA: TGTGCCTGGAGTGTCCCGGCCCGTTATAACCAAGAGACCCAGTACTTC
V: TRBV4-1; size: .; D: TRBD1; J: TRBJ2-5; CDR3: CASSRGQNKQQETQYF; DNA: TGCGCCAGCAGCCGGGGACAGAATAAACAACAAGAGACCCAGTACTTC
V: TRBV18; size: .; D: .; J: TRBJ1-6; CDR3: CASSPQTERRSPLHF; DNA: TGTGCCAGCTCACCCCAGACAGAAAGGCGTTCACCCCTCCACTTT
V: TRBV9; size: .; D: .; J: TRBJ2-7; CDR3: CASSVAGSYEQYF; DNA: TGTGCCAGCAGCGTAGCCGGCTCCTACGAGCAGTACTTC
V: TRBV6-5; size: .; D: .; J: TRBJ2-1; CDR3: CASRRGGLGEQFF; DNA: TGTGCCAGCCGCCGAGGGGGACTTGGTGAGCAGTTCTTC
V: TRBV19; size: .; D: TRBD1; J: TRBJ1-1; CDR3: CASSPSRDRGNTEAFF; DNA: TGTGCCAGTAGTCCGTCCCGGGACAGGGGGAATACTGAAGCTTTCTTT
V: TRBV6-6; size: few; D: TRBD2; J: TRBJ2-3; CDR3: CASSYRPTSGSDTQYF; DNA: TGTGCCAGCAGTTACCGCCCGACTAGCGGGAGTGATACGCAGTATTTT
V: TRBV2; size: once; D: TRBD1; J: TRBJ2-5; CDR3: CATRGGTGGQETQYF; DNA: TGTGCCACCCGCGGAGGGACAGGGGGACAAGAGACCCAGTACTTC
V: TRBV30; size: .; D: .; J: TRBJ2-4; CDR3: CAWKSLRGPHIQYF; DNA: TGTGCCTGGAAGTCCCTGAGGGGCCCACACATTCAGTACTTC
V: TRBV7-6; size: few; D: TRBD1; J: TRBJ2-1; CDR3: CASSLAGTDDNEQFF; DNA: TGTGCCAGCAGCTTAGCTGGGACAGACGACAATGAGCAGTTCTTC
V: TRBV6-5; size: .; D: .; J: TRBJ1-5; CDR3: CASSSRRGEGNQPQHF; DNA: TGTGCCAGCAGTTCCCGCCGGGGGGAGGGCAATCAGCCCCAGCATTTT
V: TRBV9; size: .; D: TRBD2; J: TRBJ2-1; CDR3: CASSVEGSGRNEQFF; DNA: TGTGCCAGCAGCGTAGAGGGTAGCGGGAGAAATGAGCAGTTCTTC
V: TRBV9; size: .; D: .; J: TRBJ2-5; CDR3: CASSVGGGGNQETQYF; DNA: TGTGCCAGCAGCGTAGGCGGGGGCGGTAACCAAGAGACCCAGTACTTC
V: TRBV6-4; size: .; D: TRBD2; J: TRBJ2-1; CDR3: CASSATSGSSGQFF; DNA: TGTGCCAGCAGTGCGACTAGCGGGAGTTCGGGGCAGTTCTTC
V: TRBV6-5; size: .; D: .; J: TRBJ1-1; CDR3: CASSYRGASTTEAFF; DNA: TGTGCCAGCAGTTACCGGGGGGCTTCGACCACTGAAGCTTTCTTT
V: TRBV6-1; size: .; D: .; J: TRBJ1-1; CDR3: CASSAFTEAFF; DNA: TGTGCCAGCAGTGCGTTTACTGAAGCTTTCTTT
V: TRBV6-1; size: .; D: .; J: TRBJ1-5; CDR3: CASSVQEDQPQHF; DNA: TGTGCCAGCAGTGTGCAGGAAGATCAGCCCCAGCATTTT
V: TRBV7-9; size: .; D: .; J: TRBJ1-3; CDR3: CASSFFAGPGNTIYF; DNA: TGTGCCAGCAGCTTTTTCGCAGGGCCTGGAAACACCATATATTTT
V: TRBV18; size: .; D: .; J: TRBJ1-5; CDR3: CASSQGGEYSNQPQHF; DNA: TGTGCCAGCTCTCAAGGGGGGGAGTATAGCAATCAGCCCCAGCATTTT
V: TRBV5-6; size: .; D: TRBD2; J: TRBJ2-1; CDR3: CASSLVGGTPYNEQFF; DNA: TGTGCCAGCAGCTTGGTGGGGGGGACCCCCTACAATGAGCAGTTCTTC
V: TRBV28; size: .; D: TRBD1; J: TRBJ2-5; CDR3: CASSPQGQGALLYQETQYF; DNA: TGTGCCAGCAGTCCCCAGGGACAGGGGGCTTTATTGTACCAAGAGACCCAGTACTTC
V: TRBV5-1; size: .; D: TRBD1; J: TRBJ1-2; CDR3: CASSLTGEKGNGYTF; DNA: TGCGCCAGCAGCCTGACAGGGGAAAAGGGGAATGGCTACACCTTC
V: TRBV4-3; size: .; D: .; J: TRBJ1-5; CDR3: CASSQDLGQPQHF; DNA: TGCGCCAGCAGCCAAGATTTAGGGCAGCCCCAGCATTTT
V: TRBV5-1; size: .; D: .; J: TRBJ1-4; CDR3: CASSFGQMGEKLFF; DNA: TGCGCCAGCAGCTTCGGACAAATGGGGGAAAAACTGTTTTTT
V: TRBV6-5; size: .; D: .; J: TRBJ2-7; CDR3: CASSRNRETGEQYF; DNA: TGTGCCAGCAGCCGTAACAGGGAAACGGGAGAGCAGTACTTC
V: TRBV7-2; size: .; D: .; J: TRBJ2-1; CDR3: CASSLGAAVYNEQFF; DNA: TGTGCCAGCAGCTTAGGAGCGGCGGTCTACAATGAGCAGTTCTTC
V: TRBV27; size: many; D: .; J: TRBJ1-1; CDR3: CASSPRRAVGMNTEAFF; DNA: TGTGCCAGCAGTCCACGGAGGGCCGTAGGGATGAACACTGAAGCTTTCTTT
V: TRBV9; size: once; D: TRBD2; J: TRBJ2-5; CDR3: CASSVAVAGETQYF; DNA: TGTGCCAGCAGCGTAGCGGTAGCGGGGGAGACCCAGTACTTC
V: TRBV28; size: .; D: TRBD1; J: TRBJ1-5; CDR3: CASSSLQGAGFDSNQPQHF; DNA: TGTGCCAGCAGTAGCTTACAGGGGGCGGGTTTCGATAGCAATCAGCCCCAGCATTTT
V: TRBV4-2; size: .; D: .; J: TRBJ1-1; CDR3: CASSSQLGLNTEAFF; DNA: TGTGCCAGCAGCTCTCAGTTGGGGTTGAACACTGAAGCTTTCTTT
V: TRBV20-1; size: .; D: .; J: TRBJ1-2; CDR3: CSAGRGNGYTF; DNA: TGCAGTGCTGGACGTGGGAATGGCTACACCTTC
V: TRBV5-1; size: .; D: .; J: TRBJ2-1; CDR3: CASSLGSSSYNEQFF; DNA: TGCGCCAGCAGCTTGGGATCAAGCTCCTACAATGAGCAGTTCTTC
V: TRBV19; size: .; D: TRBD2; J: TRBJ2-1; CDR3: CASSAGTSHSAEQFF; DNA: TGTGCCAGTAGTGCCGGGACTAGTCATTCGGCCGAGCAGTTCTTC
V: TRBV15; size: .; D: .; J: TRBJ1-5; CDR3: CATSRQYSNQPQHF; DNA: TGTGCCACCAGCCGCCAGTATAGCAATCAGCCCCAGCATTTT
V: TRBV5-1; size: .; D: TRBD1; J: TRBJ1-3; CDR3: CASSRGTVEGNTIYF; DNA: TGCGCCAGCAGCCGCGGGACAGTGGAAGGAAACACCATATATTTT
V: TRBV11-2; size: once; D: .; J: TRBJ2-1; CDR3: CASSRGAYNEQFF; DNA: TGTGCCAGCAGTAGGGGAGCCTACAATGAGCAGTTCTTC
V: TRBV5-1; size: .; D: TRBD2; J: TRBJ2-7; CDR3: CASSLLAGPEGYEQYF; DNA: TGCGCCAGCAGCTTGTTAGCGGGCCCTGAGGGCTACGAGCAGTACTTC
V: TRBV29-1; size: .; D: .; J: TRBJ1-3; CDR3: CSVGGGNTIYF; DNA: TGCAGCGTTGGGGGTGGAAACACCATATATTTT
V: TRBV29-1; size: once; D: TRBD1; J: TRBJ2-2; CDR3: CSVPGQLNTGELFF; DNA: TGCAGCGTTCCGGGACAGCTTAACACCGGGGAGCTGTTTTTT
V: TRBV4-3; size: .; D: .; J: TRBJ1-3; CDR3: CASSQGDGANTIYF; DNA: TGCGCCAGCAGCCAAGGGGACGGGGCAAACACCATATATTTT
V: TRBV6-1; size: .; D: .; J: TRBJ2-3; CDR3: CASSEAYTDTQYF; DNA: TGTGCCAGCAGTGAAGCGTACACAGATACGCAGTATTTT
V: TRBV2; size: .; D: .; J: TRBJ1-2; CDR3: CASSPLGRLGGYTF; DNA: TGTGCCAGCAGCCCACTCGGACGGTTGGGGGGCTACACCTTC
V: TRBV4-2; size: .; D: .; J: TRBJ2-1; CDR3: CASSRYPDRYNEQFF; DNA: TGTGCCAGCAGCCGGTACCCCGACCGTTACAATGAGCAGTTCTTC
V: TRBV30; size: .; D: TRBD1; J: TRBJ2-5; CDR3: CAWRDRGRETQYF; DNA: TGTGCCTGGAGGGACAGGGGAAGAGAGACCCAGTACTTC